These 27 T cell receptor beta chains came from one sample sequenced in a study of T cell repertoires in cytomegalovirus infection. Antigen specificity for these receptors is unknown. Via MiXCR, TCRdb re-called the reads, giving one row per CDR3 protein. In the table there are some 900,000 distinct CDR3 sequences, approximately 32% of which are singletons. The material sequenced was cultured CD8+ T cells from PBMCs, taken from culture after CMV antigen stimulation. The receptors originated from a human donor in good health (CMV status not recorded). Some clones in this sample may be carry-over from other donors' samples.

V is TRBV5-6 and J is TRBJ2-1; D remains unclear. This CDR3 is built from 14 residues. Trimming stripped 6 bases from V and 5 bases from J, with 15 bases between. The germline CDR1 and CDR2 sequences are SGHDT and YYEEEE. The CDR3 region is CASTKGQVNNEQFF. The DNA of the CDR3 is TGTGCCAGCACCAAGGGCCAGGTGAACAATGAGCAGTTCTTC.

V and J are TRBV28 and TRBJ1-1; D is possibly TRBD1 (6 bases). CDR1 and CDR2 from the germline V gene are MDHEN and SYDVKM. V was trimmed by 7 bases and J by 5 bases, leaving 14 bases between them. CDR3 length: 13 residues. The CDR3 DNA follows: TGTGCCAGCAACCTCGGGGGGCATACTGAAGCTTTCTTT. It encodes CASNLGGHTEAFF.

The chain employs TRBV27 and TRBJ1-2; D gene unclear. Germline CDR1 MNHEY, CDR2 SMNVEV (reference sequence). Trimming shortened V by 5 bases and J by 6 bases, and 13 bases separated the two germline ends. This CDR3 region has 13 residues. CDR3 residues: CASSPLGADGYTF. CDR3 DNA: TGTGCCAGCAGTCCTTTGGGTGCAGATGGCTACACCTTC.

The V and J genes are TRBV6-2 or TRBV6-3 and TRBJ1-1; weak D call: TRBD1 (5 bases). The germline gives CDR1 MNHEY, CDR2 SVGEGT. The CDR3 loop spans 15 amino acids. Trimming took off 4 bases at V and 2 bases at J, with 14 bases between the two ends. CDR3 nucleotide sequence: TGTGCCAGCAGTTTGTTTAGGGGAGCCAACACTGAAGCTTTCTTT. It encodes CASSLFRGANTEAFF.

This clonotype was found a few times. This chain links TRBV20-1 with TRBJ2-3, with TRBD1 identical over 9 bases. J was trimmed by 1 base and V by 0 bases; bases with no gene match: 2. CDR1 is DFQATT and CDR2 is SNEGSKA in the germline V gene (reference sequence). The CDR3 has 15 residues. In DNA, the CDR3 is TGCAGTGCTAGAGATTGGGACAGGGGCACAGATACGCAGTATTTT. It yields the protein CSARDWDRGTDTQYF.

In DNA, the CDR3 is TGTGCCAGTACCATAGCGGCTAGCGGGATTCCTATAAATGAGCAGTTCTTC. Its translation is CASTIAASGIPINEQFF. This rearrangement joins TRBV19 to TRBJ2-1, with 9 bases identical to TRBD2. Germline CDR1 reads LNHDA; CDR2 reads SQIVND (reference sequence). V was clipped by 7 bases and J by 7 bases; unmatched bases: 17. The CDR3 spans 17 residues.

Only a few counts were recorded for this clonotype. The chain carries TRBV10-1 and TRBJ2-3; 9 positions agree with TRBD1. The length of the CDR3 is 16 residues. With V trimmed by 3 bases and J by 6 bases, 10 bases remained unmatched. Germline V gives CDR1 WNHNN, CDR2 SYGVQD (reference sequence). The CDR3 DNA sequence: TGCGCCAGCAGTGACCCGTCGGACAGGGGCGTTGATACGCAGTATTTT. Translating gives CASSDPSDRGVDTQYF.

This chain uses TRBV12-3 or TRBV12-4 with TRBJ1-3, with 7 bases fitting TRBD1. V lost 2 bases, J lost 2 bases, and 21 bases stayed unmatched. The CDR3 has 21 residues. The CDR3 DNA reads TGTGCCAGCAGTTTAAGGCGGCAGGGGGATTTTAGCTGGCGACCTGGAAACACCATATATTTT. Translated, it gives CASSLRRQGDFSWRPGNTIYF.

There are many counts of this clonotype. The V and J genes are TRBV7-8 and TRBJ1-3; D is perhaps TRBD1 (5 bases). V lost 3 bases and J lost 0, with 12 bases in between. Germline loops: CDR1 SGHVS, CDR2 FQNEAQ. The CDR3 consists of 16 residues. The CDR3 spells CASSLGPMTSGNTIYF. CDR3 coding DNA: TGTGCCAGCAGCTTGGGGCCGATGACCTCTGGAAACACCATATATTTT.

This clonotype appeared a few times. This chain links TRBV14 with TRBJ1-1; maybe TRBD1 (6 bases). Looked up from germline, CDR1 is SGHDN and CDR2 is FVKESK. The CDR3 sequence is 12 residues long. Trimming pared 10 bases from V and 1 base from J, leaving 10 bases between. The CDR3 bases are TGTGCCAAAGACAGGAGGAACACTGAAGCTTTCTTT. Translated, it gives CAKDRRNTEAFF.

This clonotype was recorded a few times. The chain has TRBV9 and TRBJ2-4; either TRBD1 or TRBD2 may fit D (6 bases each). Trimming removed 0 bases at V and 7 bases at J, with 14 bases between. The CDR3 has 15 amino acids. Germline V gene sequence: CDR1 SGDLS, CDR2 YYNGEE. The CDR3 region has the DNA TGTGCCAGCAGCGTAGGGGGGGCAATGTCGAACATTCAGTACTTC. Translation gives CASSVGGAMSNIQYF.

There are a few counts of this clonotype. This sequence joins TRBV4-1 and TRBJ2-7; 11 bases match TRBD1. V was clipped by 0 bases and J by 2 bases; unmatched bases: 12. Germline V CDR1 and CDR2: MGHRA, YSYEKL. This CDR3 spans 19 amino acids. In DNA form, the CDR3 reads TGCGCCAGCAGCCAAGAGATTCGGGACAGGGGGATCTCGACCTACGAGCAGTACTTC. It codes for CASSQEIRDRGISTYEQYF.

The J gene is TRBJ1-2, the V gene TRBV7-9; D perhaps matches TRBD1 (5 bases). The CDR3 length is 16 residues. From germline, CDR1 is SEHNR and CDR2 FQNEAQ (reference sequence). V lost 5 bases and J 6 bases, leaving 22 bases between the germline ends. The CDR3 here is CASSLESTRGPNGYTF. CDR3 bases: TGTGCCAGCAGCCTCGAAAGTACGAGGGGCCCGAATGGCTACACCTTC.

The chain carries TRBV7-9 and TRBJ2-7; D possibly corresponds to TRBD2 (6 bases). CDR3 size: 12 residues. V was trimmed by 5 bases and J by 6 bases, leaving 11 bases between them. Germline V gene data show CDR1 as SEHNR and CDR2 as FQNEAQ (reference sequence). CDR3 sequence reads: CASSQLGGEQYF. The DNA of the CDR3 is TGTGCCAGCAGCCAGTTGGGGGGCGAGCAGTACTTC. Complete variable domain (other parts from reference TRBV7-9 and TRBJ2-7): DTGVSQNPRHKITKRGQNVTFRCDPISEHNRLYWYRQTLGQGPEFLTYFQNEAQLEKSRLLSDRFSAERPKGSFSTLEIQRTEQGDSAMYLCASSQLGGEQYFGPGTRLTVT.

The rearrangement uses TRBV7-8 and TRBJ2-7; TRBD1 aligns across 7 bases. Germline CDR1 SGHVS, CDR2 FQNEAQ. With 4 bases clipped from V and 4 bases from J, the junction kept 7 bases outside the gene matches. This CDR3 region has 14 residues. This CDR3 reads CASSSQGLRYEQYV. The CDR3, as DNA: TGTGCCAGCAGCTCACAGGGGTTAAGGTACGAGCAGTACGTC.

About this clonotype: The junction differs from germline at one of its ends, possibly a read error. The V call is TRBV7-7, the J call TRBJ2-3, with D possibly matching TRBD1 (6 bases). The CDR3 consists of 15 residues. Germline lookup yields CDR1 SSHAT and CDR2 FNYEAQ (reference sequence). Here the CDR3 reads CASSPVWGPADTQYF. CDR3 bases: TGTGCTAGCAGCCCCGTTTGGGGGCCCGCAGATACGCAGTATTTT. The full variable domain, rest sourced from reference TRBV7-7 and TRBJ2-3, is GAGVSQSPRYKVTKRGQDVTLRCDPISSHATLYWYQQALGQGPEFLTYFNYEAQPDKSGLPSDRFSAERPEGSISTLTIQRTEQRDSAMYRCASSPVWGPADTQYFGPGTRLTVL.

CDR3 bases: TGTGCCAGCAGCCATCGGCCGGGGGGTAACAATGAGCAGTTCTTC. This translates into CASSHRPGGNNEQFF. The genes are TRBV14 and TRBJ2-1; 7 bases are a match to TRBD2. Germline CDR1 SGHDN, CDR2 FVKESK. The CDR3 has 15 residues. The V segment lost 3 bases and the J segment 5 bases; nucleotides outside the gene matches: 7.

This clonotype has a count of ten or more. This chain links TRBV7-2 with TRBJ2-7, with a possible D match to TRBD2 (6 bases). Deletions cut 10 bases from V and 2 bases from J, with 21 bases between. CDR3 size: 15 residues. Germline V gene lookup returns CDR1 SGHTA and CDR2 FQGNSA. The DNA for the CDR3 is TGTGCCACCAGGGACGACTTGGGAGGCACCTACGAGCAGTACTTC. It is translated as CATRDDLGGTYEQYF.

Ten or more counts support this clonotype. This chain joins TRBV4-1 and TRBJ2-3, with 11 bases identical to TRBD1. The germline V gene encodes CDR1 MGHRA and CDR2 YSYEKL. After removal of 0 bases from V and 4 bases from J, the junction contained 9 bases not matched to a gene. The CDR3 runs to 18 residues. CDR3 DNA sequence: TGCGCCAGCAGCCAAGATCGGGCGGGACAGGGGGTCGCAGATACGCAGTATTTT. Amino acid sequence: CASSQDRAGQGVADTQYF.

This clonotype was counted a few times. The chain is built from TRBV12-3 or TRBV12-4 and TRBJ2-7; D uncertain. Trimming took 4 bases from V and 2 from J, leaving 15 bases between them. This CDR3 is 15 amino acids long. The CDR3 DNA sequence: TGTGCCAGCAGTTCCGCGCTGCGCGACCCCTACGAGCAGTACTTC. Residues: CASSSALRDPYEQYF.

Ten or more counts support this clonotype. V is TRBV6-7 and J is TRBJ2-4, with D perhaps assigned TRBD1 or TRBD2 (5 bases each). TRBV6-7 is an open reading frame, and its role is uncertain. This CDR3 has 14 amino acids. The V end lost 9 bases, the J end lost 7 bases, and 19 bases lay between the germline ends. The CDR3 spells CARELSGSGNIQYF. CDR3 nucleotide sequence: TGTGCCAGAGAGTTGTCGGGGTCAGGGAACATTCAGTACTTC.

This chain connects TRBV27 to TRBJ2-1; 12 bases align to TRBD2. V shed 5 bases and J 6 bases; nucleotides not matched to a gene: 5. CDR3 length: 15 residues. The germline V gene encodes CDR1 MNHEY and CDR2 SMNVEV (reference sequence). CDR3 loop: CASSLAGGPFNEQFF. Written as DNA, the CDR3 is TGTGCCAGCAGTCTAGCGGGGGGGCCGTTCAATGAGCAGTTCTTC.

This clonotype occurred many times. DNA of the CDR3: TGTGCCAGCAGCTTACCGCAGACAGGGGGAGCGGCCGGGGCCAACGTCCTGACTTTC. It is translated as CASSLPQTGGAAGANVLTF. The chain combines TRBV7-8 with TRBJ2-6; 9 nucleotides line up with TRBD1. Germline CDR1 SGHVS, CDR2 FQNEAQ. CDR3 length equals 19 residues. V gave up 2 bases and J gave up 4 bases; unmatched junction bases: 12.

The gene calls are TRBV4-1 and TRBJ2-3; D may be TRBD2 (6 bases). The germline V gene encodes CDR1 MGHRA and CDR2 YSYEKL. This CDR3 spans 17 amino acids. With 1 base removed from V and 2 bases from J, the gap between germline ends came to 16 bases. In DNA form, the CDR3 reads TGCGCCAGCAGCCAAGGCCGTCCGGGACTTAACACAGATACGCAGTATTTT. It translates to CASSQGRPGLNTDTQYF.

A note on this clonotype: This may be a read error: a much more frequent sequence differs by one nucleotide. This chain's CDR3 is CAGSYSQTGGYNEQFF. The CDR3 nucleotides are TGTGCCGGCAGTTACTCGCAAACGGGGGGGTACAATGAGCAGTTCTTC. The chain employs TRBV6-6 and TRBJ2-1; 8 bases are shared with TRBD2. Germline assignment: CDR1 MNHNY and CDR2 SVGAGI (reference sequence). The CDR3 runs 16 residues.

About this clonotype itself: A much larger clone differs by one base, so this may be a read error. The J gene is TRBJ2-2, the V gene TRBV6-1, with a possible D match to TRBD2 (6 bases). Germline-derived CDR1 and CDR2 are MNHNS and SASEGT. Trimming shortened V by 6 bases and J by 0 bases, and 8 bases separated the two germline ends. The CDR3 loop spans 14 amino acids. CDR3 region: CASRREANTGELFF. The CDR3 DNA reads TGTGCCAGCAGGAGGGAGGCGAACACCGGGGAGCTGTTTTTT.

J is TRBJ2-3 and V is TRBV12-3 or TRBV12-4, with D unresolved. This CDR3 is 19 amino acids long. With 7 bases removed from V and 2 bases from J, the gap between germline ends came to 28 bases. Written as DNA, the CDR3 is TGTGCCAGCATGCCCTCCAGTGGCCCACAAGGGCCGCACACAGATACGCAGTATTTT. It specifies CASMPSSGPQGPHTDTQYF.